This T cell receptor beta chain was identified during a study of blood T cell repertoires in COVID-19. The wider study: Sources were T cells, B-cell-depleted T cells, or PBMCs; the material itself was cDNA or gDNA.

Sequencing was performed with immunoSEQ multiplex PCR; in TCRdb, only in-frame clones are kept and a portion is missing. The data show some 150,000 clones, with 80% to 90% seen just once and under 3.5% held by the top ten. The germline V gene encodes CDR1 SGDLS and CDR2 YYNGEE. The V end was cut by 3 bases, the J end by 5 bases, with 22 bases between. This CDR3 has 17 residues. The rearrangement uses TRBV9 and TRBJ2-3, with D possibly TRBD2 on 6 matching bases. The sequence was obtained from a woman aged 55-75 years with active COVID-19. Sample: peripheral blood. CDR3 nucleotide sequence: TGTGCCAGCAGCGCCGCCGCTAGCCTGAGGAGGGAAGATACGCAGTATTTT. Translated: CASSAAASLRREDTQYF.